This T cell receptor (beta chain) emerged from a study of beta chain features in type 1 diabetes. Across the study: Cells sorted and examined across all samples totaled roughly 98 million. Study-level results: Sequencing used cDNA, and cells with high TCR expression could therefore be over-represented.

Comment on this clone: Its antigen remains unidentified.

The sequenced template was cDNA made from the entire isolated RNA. TCRdb's table, derived via immunoSEQ multiplex PCR, lists solely in-frame clones and lacks some. This table has about 330,000 clones, approximately 11% appearing once. The CDR3 has 14 residues. The germline V gene has CDR1 SNHLY and CDR2 FYNNEI. V dropped 4 bases and J dropped 9; count of bases not matched to a gene: 8. The collection from each donor was one heparinised blood draw averaging about 116 mL. The J gene is TRBJ2-1, the V gene TRBV2; 8 positions agree with TRBD2. The source is a woman aged 25 to 39 in good health. Input material: naive CD4+ T cells from blood. The CDR3 nucleotides are TGTGCCAGCAGTGCCCTGCGGGGGGATGGTGAGCAGTTCTTC. It yields the protein CASSALRGDGEQFF.